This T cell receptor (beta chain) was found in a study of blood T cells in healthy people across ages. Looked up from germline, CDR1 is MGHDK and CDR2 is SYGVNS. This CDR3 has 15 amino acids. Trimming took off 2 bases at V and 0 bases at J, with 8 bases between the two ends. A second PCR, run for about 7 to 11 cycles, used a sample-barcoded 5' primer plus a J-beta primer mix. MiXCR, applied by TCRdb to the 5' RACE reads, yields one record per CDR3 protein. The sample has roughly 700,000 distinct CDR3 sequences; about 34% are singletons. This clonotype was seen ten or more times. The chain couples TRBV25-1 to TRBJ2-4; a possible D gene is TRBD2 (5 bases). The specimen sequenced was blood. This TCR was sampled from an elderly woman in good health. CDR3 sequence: CASSEPGGAKNIQYF. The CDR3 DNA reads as TGTGCCAGCAGTGAACCCGGAGGAGCCAAAAACATTCAGTACTTC.